One and the same sample provided the 19 T cell receptor beta chains below, sequenced in a study of T cell responses to AZD1222 COVID-19 vaccine. TCRdb keeps only in-frame clones here, not all; method: immunoSEQ multiplex PCR. The sample shows about 180,000 clones, 85% to 90% of them seen only once. This material consisted of peripheral blood, taken on day 0 of AZD1222 vaccination. The receptors were gathered from an adult in good health.

The V gene is TRBV28, the J gene TRBJ2-1; the D is unclear. V lost 1 base to trimming and J lost 5 bases, with 3 bases between them. The V gene's germline CDR1 is MDHEN and CDR2 SYDVKM. The CDR3 consists of 12 residues. This CDR3 is CASSLLHNEQFF. As DNA, the CDR3 is TGTGCCAGCAGTTTATTACACAATGAGCAGTTCTTC.

The chain uses TRBV6-2 or TRBV6-3 and TRBJ1-5; D is unresolved. Trimming left V 5 bases short and J 0 bases short, with 2 bases between. This CDR3 region has 12 residues. Germline V gives CDR1 MNHEY, CDR2 SVGEGT. The CDR3 sequence: CASSDSNQPQHF. For the CDR3, the DNA is TGTGCCAGCAGTGATAGCAATCAGCCCCAGCATTTT.

This chain links TRBV10-3 with TRBJ2-5; 7 nucleotides line up with TRBD1. Germline trimming cut 5 bases from V and 10 bases from J; bases unmatched to any gene: 4. CDR1 is ENHRY, CDR2 SYGVKD, per germline. This CDR3 is built from 11 residues. The CDR3 coding sequence is TGTGCCATCAGTCCAGACAGGGTCCAGTACTTC. This encodes CAISPDRVQYF.

The chain combines TRBV3-1 (or the pseudogene TRBV3-2) with TRBJ2-1; tentatively, D is TRBD1 (6 bases). CDR3 length equals 16 residues. Germline CDR1 reads LGHDT; CDR2 reads YNNKEL (reference sequence). Trimming cost V 4 bases and J 6 bases, with 19 bases left between them. The CDR3 DNA reads as TGTGCCAGCAGCCCCAGAACAGGGCCCACCCTCAATGAGCAGTTCTTC. Protein: CASSPRTGPTLNEQFF.

The chain has TRBV28 and TRBJ2-1; tentative D call: TRBD1 (5 bases). V was trimmed by 1 base and J by 0 bases, leaving 10 bases between them. There are 16 residues in the CDR3. Germline V gene data show CDR1 as MDHEN and CDR2 as SYDVKM. The CDR3 loop reads CASSLYQGSSYNEQFF. CDR3 sequence (DNA): TGTGCCAGCAGTTTATATCAGGGCAGCTCCTACAATGAGCAGTTCTTC.

This clone was seen only a few times. This chain connects TRBV7-9 to TRBJ2-7; TRBD2 agrees at 16 bases. The V segment lost 4 bases and the J segment 3 bases; nucleotides outside the gene matches: 6. CDR1 SEHNR and CDR2 FQNEAQ come from the germline V gene (reference sequence). This CDR3 is 17 amino acids long. The CDR3 nucleotides are TGTGCCAGCAGCTCGGGACTAGCGGGAGGGCTCAACTACGAGCAGTACTTC. Protein product: CASSSGLAGGLNYEQYF.

This chain connects TRBV4-1 to TRBJ1-2; D gene unclear. CDR1 and CDR2 (germline): MGHRA, YSYEKL. Trimming removed 0 bases at V and 10 bases at J, with 12 bases between. The CDR3 consists of 13 residues. CDR3 sequence: CASSQDRVGYYTF. The CDR3 DNA follows: TGCGCCAGCAGCCAAGATCGGGTCGGGTACTACACCTTC.

The chain has TRBV5-1 and TRBJ2-2; 7 positions match TRBD1. The trim removed 4 bases at V and 4 bases at J, leaving 4 bases unmatched. The CDR3 consists of 14 residues. CDR1 and CDR2 from the germline V gene are SGHRS and YFSETQ. As DNA, the CDR3 is TGCGCCAGCAGCGGCTGGGACAGCACCGGGGAGCTGTTTTTT. Translating it yields CASSGWDSTGELFF.

This chain links TRBV5-5 with TRBJ1-4; D is undetermined. The CDR3 runs to 15 residues. V lost 4 bases and J lost 0, with 10 bases in between. Germline lookup yields CDR1 SGHKS and CDR2 YYEKEE (reference sequence). In DNA form, the CDR3 reads TGTGCCAGCAGCCCAAGAGGGACAACTAATGAAAAACTGTTTTTT. Amino acids: CASSPRGTTNEKLFF. Combining the CDR3 with reference TRBV5-5 and TRBJ1-4 gives the whole variable domain DAGVTQSPTHLIKTRGQQVTLRCSPISGHKSVSWYQQVLGQGPQFIFQYYEKEERGRGNFPDRFSARQFPNYSSELNVNALLLGDSALYLCASSPRGTTNEKLFFGSGTQLSVL.

The V gene is TRBV2, the J gene TRBJ2-7; 8 bases match TRBD2. This CDR3 is 16 amino acids long. Germline V gene lookup returns CDR1 SNHLY and CDR2 FYNNEI. J was trimmed by 0 bases and V by 3 bases; bases with no gene match: 7. CDR3 amino acids: CASSDGLAGVSYEQYF. The CDR3 nucleotides are TGTGCCAGCAGTGATGGGCTAGCGGGCGTCTCCTACGAGCAGTACTTC.

The chain joins TRBV7-9 to TRBJ1-1; no clear D. V shed 2 bases and J shed 4 bases, with 11 bases lying between them. The CDR3 totals 14 residues. Germline values: CDR1 SEHNR, CDR2 FQNEAQ (reference sequence). The CDR3 DNA follows: TGTGCCAGCAGCTTAAAGGGAGGAGGCACTGAAGCTTTCTTT. It encodes CASSLKGGGTEAFF.

The chain employs TRBV7-2 and TRBJ2-7, with D unclear. Trimming pared 5 bases from V and 2 bases from J, leaving 7 bases between. CDR1 and CDR2 from the germline V gene are SGHTA and FQGNSA. This CDR3 comprises 12 residues. The DNA of the CDR3 is TGTGCCAGCAGCCAAGGGACCTACGAGCAGTACTTC. Its protein product is CASSQGTYEQYF.

This clone has just a few counts. The chain has TRBV24-1 and TRBJ2-1; D remains unclear. This CDR3 has 15 amino acids. V was cut by 2 bases and J by 0 bases, with 7 bases left in between. Germline loops: CDR1 KGHDR, CDR2 SFDVKD. This chain's CDR3 is CATSDSESSYNEQFF. The CDR3 DNA follows: TGTGCCACCAGTGATTCGGAGAGCTCCTACAATGAGCAGTTCTTC.

The chain carries TRBV6-6 and TRBJ2-2; D is possibly TRBD2 (5 bases). Trimming removed 7 bases from V and 5 bases from J, with 8 bases in between. The CDR3 loop spans 12 amino acids. The V gene's germline CDR1 is MNHNY and CDR2 SVGAGI (reference sequence). DNA of the CDR3: TGTGCCAGCAAACCGGGGACCGGGGAGCTGTTTTTT. It yields the protein CASKPGTGELFF.

The rearrangement links TRBV30 to TRBJ1-6; tentatively, D is TRBD1 (5 bases). V was trimmed by 4 bases and J by 6 bases, leaving 10 bases between them. The CDR3 has 13 amino acids. Germline lookup yields CDR1 GTSNPN and CDR2 SVGIG (reference sequence). This CDR3 is CAWKGESNSPLHF. The DNA for the CDR3 is TGTGCCTGGAAAGGGGAAAGTAATTCACCCCTCCACTTT.

In DNA form, the CDR3 reads TGTGCCTGGAGCCCCGAAATAACAGGGACTGGAAACACCATATATTTT. Translated: CAWSPEITGTGNTIYF. The rearrangement links TRBV30 to TRBJ1-3; D perhaps matches TRBD1 (6 bases). CDR1 and CDR2 (germline): GTSNPN, SVGIG (reference sequence). V was clipped by 3 bases and J by 2 bases, with 17 bases between them. The CDR3 is made up of 16 amino acids.

The genes are TRBV5-1 and TRBJ2-2, with TRBD2 identical over 7 bases. This CDR3 region has 13 residues. Germline assignment: CDR1 SGHRS and CDR2 YFSETQ. The trim removed 4 bases at V and 6 bases at J, leaving 3 bases unmatched. The CDR3 DNA follows: TGCGCCAGCAGCCCCCGGGGGGCCGGGGAGCTGTTTTTT. It yields the protein CASSPRGAGELFF. Combining the CDR3 with reference TRBV5-1 and TRBJ2-2 gives the whole variable domain KAGVTQTPRYLIKTRGQQVTLSCSPISGHRSVSWYQQTPGQGLQFLFEYFSETQRNKGNFPGRFSGRQFSNSRSEMNVSTLELGDSALYLCASSPRGAGELFFGEGSRLTVL.

V gene TRBV30 combines with J gene TRBJ1-6; D gene ambiguous. The germline V gene has CDR1 GTSNPN and CDR2 SVGIG (reference sequence). The V gene lost 5 bases and the J gene lost 5 bases, with 7 bases spanning the gap. The CDR3 spans 12 residues. The CDR3 coding sequence is TGTGCCTGGGGACGGAATAATTCACCCCTCCACTTT. Its protein is CAWGRNNSPLHF.

The chain employs TRBV19 and TRBJ1-5; possibly TRBD1 for D (5 bases). Germline V CDR1 and CDR2: LNHDA, SQIVND (reference sequence). V was cut by 5 bases and J by 5 bases, with 19 bases left in between. The CDR3 is made up of 16 amino acids. Here the CDR3 reads CASSLEGPQAHQPQHF. The DNA for the CDR3 is TGTGCCAGTAGTCTCGAGGGGCCACAGGCCCATCAGCCCCAGCATTTT. Complete variable domain (other parts from reference TRBV19 and TRBJ1-5): DGGITQSPKYLFRKEGQNVTLSCEQNLNHDAMYWYRQDPGQGLRLIYYSQIVNDFQKGDIAEGYSVSREKKESFPLTVTSAQKNPTAFYLCASSLEGPQAHQPQHFGDGTRLSIL.